The next 18 T cell receptor beta chains were all read from a single sample in a study of cytomegalovirus exposure and HLA in healthy donors. 60 Vbeta and 13 Jbeta primers were used in PCR. Generated by immunoSEQ multiplex PCR, the TCRdb table keeps only in-frame clones and is missing some. In the table there are approximately 170,000 clones, under 85% of which are singletons. The sequenced sample consisted of PBMCs. Every receptor here comes from a man in his fifties in good health and CMV-seropositive.

The chain carries TRBV20-1 and TRBJ1-6; D not resolved. Germline V gene data show CDR1 as DFQATT and CDR2 as SNEGSKA (reference sequence). This CDR3 spans 11 amino acids. V dropped 6 bases and J dropped 8 bases, with 8 bases sitting between them. CDR3 sequence: CSAPTDSPLHF. The DNA for the CDR3 is TGCAGTGCCCCCACAGATTCACCCCTCCACTTT.

The genes are TRBV29-1 and TRBJ2-3; 11 positions agree with TRBD2. Looked up from germline, CDR1 is SQVTM and CDR2 is ANQGSEA. The CDR3 has 15 residues. V shed 1 base, J shed 10 bases, and the junction held 10 bases outside the gene matches. The CDR3 here is CSVEVGLAGGMPQYF. The CDR3 bases are TGCAGCGTTGAAGTTGGGCTAGCGGGGGGTATGCCGCAGTATTTT.

This rearrangement joins TRBV7-9 to TRBJ1-4; 7 nucleotides line up with TRBD1. With V trimmed by 1 base and J by 5 bases, 10 bases remained unmatched. The CDR3 loop spans 17 amino acids. Germline lookup yields CDR1 SEHNR and CDR2 FQNEAQ (reference sequence). CDR3 region: CASSLGLGGRGNEKLFF. CDR3 in DNA: TGTGCCAGCAGCTTAGGGTTAGGGGGCAGGGGAAATGAAAAACTGTTTTTT.

V is TRBV19 and J is TRBJ1-5, with D possibly TRBD1 on 6 matching bases. The CDR3 has 15 residues. Germline CDR1 reads LNHDA; CDR2 reads SQIVND (reference sequence). Trimming pared 1 base from V and 4 bases from J, leaving 11 bases between. The CDR3 spells CASSIGGQGNQPQHF. In DNA, the CDR3 is TGTGCCAGTAGTATAGGCGGGCAGGGGAATCAGCCCCAGCATTTT.

V usage is TRBV27 and J usage is TRBJ1-5; TRBD1 matches at 7 bases. J gave up 2 bases and V 8 bases, and 12 bases lay outside the gene matches. The CDR3 loop spans 16 amino acids. Germline V gene sequence: CDR1 MNHEY, CDR2 SMNVEV (reference sequence). This CDR3 is CASRAGGGLGNQPQHF. For the CDR3, the DNA is TGTGCCAGCCGTGCAGGGGGTGGTTTGGGCAATCAGCCCCAGCATTTT.

This chain connects TRBV7-8 to TRBJ2-2; TRBD2 agrees at 14 bases. The junction had 2 bases not matched to a gene; V was cut back by 1 base and J by 7 bases. This CDR3 is 16 amino acids long. Per germline, CDR1 SGHVS and CDR2 FQNEAQ. CDR3 residues: CASSLGGLAGGGELFF. CDR3 in DNA: TGTGCCAGCAGCTTAGGCGGACTAGCGGGAGGCGGGGAGCTGTTTTTT.

V is TRBV5-8 and J is TRBJ2-7; the D gene is possibly TRBD1 (6 bases). CDR3 length: 13 amino acids. Looked up from germline, CDR1 is SGHTS and CDR2 is YDEGEE. The V end was cut by 7 bases, the J end by 2 bases, with 13 bases between. The CDR3 spells CASLWTETYEQYF. CDR3 DNA: TGTGCCAGCTTATGGACAGAGACCTACGAGCAGTACTTC.

The V gene is TRBV7-8, the J gene TRBJ1-6; the D is unclear. CDR1 is SGHVS and CDR2 is FQNEAQ in the germline V gene. Trimming pared 1 base from V and 7 bases from J, leaving 11 bases between. The CDR3 runs 15 residues. The CDR3 protein is CASSLVALLNSPLHF. The DNA for the CDR3 is TGTGCCAGCAGCTTAGTAGCCCTACTAAATTCACCCCTCCACTTT.

The CDR3 DNA is TGTGCCAGCAGCTTGGCTTATTCCCCCCTAGCGGGTTACAATGAGCAGTTCTTC. Protein sequence: CASSLAYSPLAGYNEQFF. The genes are TRBV5-4 and TRBJ2-1, with TRBD2 identical over 8 bases. CDR3 length: 18 residues. J lost 4 bases, V lost 0 bases, and 12 bases had no gene match. CDR1 and CDR2 (germline): SGHNT, YYREEE (reference sequence).

In this sample, this clone turned up once. The V call is TRBV11-3, the J call TRBJ2-7; 11 bases fit TRBD2. V lost 5 bases and J lost 6; bases outside the gene matches: 3. CDR3 size: 13 residues. Germline V CDR1 and CDR2: SGHNT, YENEEA. This chain's CDR3 is CASSVLAGAEQYF. The CDR3 bases are TGTGCCAGCAGCGTACTAGCGGGAGCCGAGCAGTACTTC.

The chain links TRBV7-3 to TRBJ2-3, with a weak D call TRBD2 (6 bases). V was trimmed by 7 bases and J by 4 bases, leaving 18 bases between them. In germline, CDR1 is SGHTA, CDR2 FQGTGA. This CDR3 spans 15 amino acids. The CDR3 protein is CASTQGAGSADTQYF. The DNA of the CDR3 is TGTGCCAGCACCCAAGGCGCGGGGTCGGCAGATACGCAGTATTTT. The variable domain in full, completed from reference TRBV7-3 and TRBJ2-3, reads GAGVSQTPSNKVTEKGKYVELRCDPISGHTALYWYRQSLGQGPEFLIYFQGTGAADDSGLPNDRFFAVRPEGSVSTLKIQRTERGDSAVYLCASTQGAGSADTQYFGPGTRLTVL.

The rearrangement joins TRBV9 to TRBJ2-7; 9 positions match TRBD2. The CDR3 contains 15 residues. Trimming removed 0 bases from V and 2 bases from J; junction bases left unmatched: 3. Germline lookup yields CDR1 SGDLS and CDR2 YYNGEE. The CDR3 DNA follows: TGTGCCAGCAGCGTAGGATTAGCGGGGGCCTACGAGCAGTACTTC. This sequence encodes CASSVGLAGAYEQYF.

The sample holds one count of this clone. This chain connects TRBV19 to TRBJ2-5; D is ambiguous. This CDR3 region has 11 residues. Germline assignment: CDR1 LNHDA and CDR2 SQIVND (reference sequence). The ends were cut back, 6 bases at V and 3 bases at J, with 5 bases in the middle. CDR3 sequence: CASRGKETQYF. The CDR3 coding sequence is TGTGCCAGTAGGGGCAAAGAGACCCAGTACTTC.

CDR3 DNA: TGTGCCAGCAGTTTAAGAGAGACCTACGAGCAGTACTTC. It is translated as CASSLRETYEQYF. V usage is TRBV27 and J usage is TRBJ2-7, with D uncertain. Trimming took off 2 bases at V and 2 bases at J, with 7 bases between the two ends. The CDR3 totals 13 residues. Germline loops: CDR1 MNHEY, CDR2 SMNVEV (reference sequence).

The chain combines TRBV7-6 with TRBJ2-7; D is unclear. Trimming removed 5 bases from V and 3 bases from J, with 14 bases in between. CDR1 SGHVS and CDR2 FNYEAQ come from the germline V gene. The CDR3 has 14 residues. CDR3 DNA sequence: TGTGCCAGCAGCCTTACTGTTGAAGTCTACGAGCAGTACTTC. It encodes CASSLTVEVYEQYF.

The DNA of the CDR3 is TGCGCCAGCAGCTTTGTCGGGACTAGAAACTACAATGAGCAGTTCTTC. Translated: CASSFVGTRNYNEQFF. This rearrangement joins TRBV5-1 to TRBJ2-1; 8 nucleotides align to TRBD2. V shed 2 bases and J 3 bases; nucleotides not matched to a gene: 7. The CDR3 is 16 residues long. The germline CDR1 and CDR2 sequences are SGHRS and YFSETQ. The full variable domain, rest sourced from reference TRBV5-1 and TRBJ2-1, is KAGVTQTPRYLIKTRGQQVTLSCSPISGHRSVSWYQQTPGQGLQFLFEYFSETQRNKGNFPGRFSGRQFSNSRSEMNVSTLELGDSALYLCASSFVGTRNYNEQFFGPGTRLTVL.

This sequence joins TRBV25-1 and TRBJ1-6; D is unclear. The CDR3 sequence is 13 residues long. Per the germline V gene, CDR1 is MGHDK and CDR2 is SYGVNS. V gave up 1 base and J gave up 10 bases, with 8 bases separating them. DNA for the CDR3: TGTGCCAGCAGTGAATCGGGGTGGTCACCCCTCCACTTT. Translated: CASSESGWSPLHF.

This clone appeared once. The CDR3 protein is CASVTADTQYF. The CDR3 nucleotides read TGTGCCAGCGTCACAGCAGATACGCAGTATTTT. The rearrangement joins TRBV28 to TRBJ2-3; D ambiguous. This CDR3 is built from 11 residues. V was shortened by 8 bases and J by 4 bases, with 7 bases between the two germline ends. The germline gives CDR1 MDHEN, CDR2 SYDVKM.